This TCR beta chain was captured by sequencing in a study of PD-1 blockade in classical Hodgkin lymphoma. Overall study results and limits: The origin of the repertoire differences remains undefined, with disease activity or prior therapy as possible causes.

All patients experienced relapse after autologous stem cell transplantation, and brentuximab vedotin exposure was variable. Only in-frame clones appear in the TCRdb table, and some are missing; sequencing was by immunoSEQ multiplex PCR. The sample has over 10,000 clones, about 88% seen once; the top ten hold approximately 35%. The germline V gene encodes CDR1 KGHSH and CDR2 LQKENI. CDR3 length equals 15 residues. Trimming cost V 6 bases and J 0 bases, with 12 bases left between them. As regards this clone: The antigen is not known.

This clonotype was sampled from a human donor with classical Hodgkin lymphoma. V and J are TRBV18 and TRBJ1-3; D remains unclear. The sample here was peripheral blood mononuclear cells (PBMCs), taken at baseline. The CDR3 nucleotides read TGTGCCAGCTCTCCTGACATCGGCTCTGGAAACACCATATATTTT. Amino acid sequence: CASSPDIGSGNTIYF.